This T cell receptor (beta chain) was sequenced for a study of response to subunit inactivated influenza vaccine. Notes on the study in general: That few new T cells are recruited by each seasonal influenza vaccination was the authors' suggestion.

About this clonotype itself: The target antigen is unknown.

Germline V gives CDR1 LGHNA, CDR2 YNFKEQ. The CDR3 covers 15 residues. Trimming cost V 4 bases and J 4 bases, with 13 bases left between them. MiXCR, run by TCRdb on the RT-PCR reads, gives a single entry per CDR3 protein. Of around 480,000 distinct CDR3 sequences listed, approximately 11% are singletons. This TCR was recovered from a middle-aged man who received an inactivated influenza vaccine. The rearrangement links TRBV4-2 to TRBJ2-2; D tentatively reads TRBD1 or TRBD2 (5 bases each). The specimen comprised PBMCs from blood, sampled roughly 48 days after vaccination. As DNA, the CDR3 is TGTGCCAGCAGCCCCCGGGACCATGCCACCGGGGAGCTGTTTTTT. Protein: CASSPRDHATGELFF.